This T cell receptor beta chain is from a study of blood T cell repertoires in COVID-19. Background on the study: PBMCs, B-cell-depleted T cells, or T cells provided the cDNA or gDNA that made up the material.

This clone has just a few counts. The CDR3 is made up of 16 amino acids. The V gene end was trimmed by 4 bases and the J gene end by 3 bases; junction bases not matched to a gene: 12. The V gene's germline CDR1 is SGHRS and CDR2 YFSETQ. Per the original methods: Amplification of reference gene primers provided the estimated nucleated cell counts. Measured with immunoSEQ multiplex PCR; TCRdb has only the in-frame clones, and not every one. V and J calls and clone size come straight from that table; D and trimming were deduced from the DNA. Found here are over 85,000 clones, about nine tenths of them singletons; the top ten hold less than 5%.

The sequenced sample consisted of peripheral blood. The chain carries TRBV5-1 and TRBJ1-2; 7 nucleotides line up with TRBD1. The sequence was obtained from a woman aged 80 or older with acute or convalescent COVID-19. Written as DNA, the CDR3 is TGCGCCAGCAGCCTGGACGGACAGGCCTCGGACTATGGCTACACCTTC. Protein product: CASSLDGQASDYGYTF.